Listed here are 9 T cell receptor beta chains from one sample, sequenced in a study of HIV-infected children after antiretroviral therapy interruption. Treatment given: PENTA 11 planned treatment interruption arm or continuous ART arm. Unique molecular identifiers were included in an RNA-based 3' RACE TCR library. MiXCR, run by TCRdb on the 3' RACE reads, gives a single entry per CDR3 protein. The sample holds roughly 16,000 distinct CDR3 sequences, less than 3.5% seen once. Sequenced here: CD45RO+ CD8+ T cells from PBMCs, pooled from several time points, sampled from a donor given antiretroviral therapy, either interrupted or continuous. Subset noted: memory CD8+ CD45RO+ CD45RA- T cells. All receptors come from a pool of human donors with HIV.

This clonotype was counted at least ten times. The chain recombines TRBV11-3 with TRBJ1-2; TRBD1 is a possible D gene (5 bases). The CDR3 length is 15 residues. Germline values: CDR1 SGHNT, CDR2 YENEEA. The V gene lost 3 bases and the J gene lost 3 bases, with 14 bases spanning the gap. CDR3 DNA: TGTGCCAGCAGCTTTGAGTTTGGGGGAGACTATGGCTACACCTTC. Its translation is CASSFEFGGDYGYTF.

At least ten counts were recorded for this clonotype. This chain uses TRBV20-1 with TRBJ2-1; weak D call: TRBD2 (5 bases). V lost 5 bases and J lost 3, with 17 bases in between. Germline CDR1 and CDR2: DFQATT and SNEGSKA (reference sequence). This CDR3 is 15 amino acids long. CDR3 sequence (DNA): TGCAGTGCTGGCCCTCTAGCAGGAGACTACAATGAGCAGTTCTTC. This encodes CSAGPLAGDYNEQFF.

The sample holds many counts of this clonotype. V usage is TRBV9 and J usage is TRBJ2-1; 7 bases line up with TRBD2. V gave up 0 bases and J gave up 3 bases; unmatched junction bases: 6. This CDR3 is 16 amino acids long. CDR1 and CDR2 from the germline V gene are SGDLS and YYNGEE. The CDR3 loop reads CASSVGSSGDYNEQFF. CDR3 nucleotide sequence: TGTGCCAGCAGCGTAGGGTCCAGCGGGGACTACAATGAGCAGTTCTTC.

This clonotype was counted ten times or more. The chain joins TRBV15 to TRBJ2-2; D is unresolved. Per germline, CDR1 LNHNV and CDR2 YYDKDF (reference sequence). V lost 1 base, J lost 6 bases, and 12 bases lay in between. The CDR3 is made up of 15 amino acids. In DNA form, the CDR3 reads TGTGCCACCAGCAGAGCACGAGGAGATGCCGGGGAGCTGTTTTTT. It codes for CATSRARGDAGELFF. Complete variable domain (other parts from reference TRBV15 and TRBJ2-2): DAMVIQNPRYQVTQFGKPVTLSCSQTLNHNVMYWYQQKSSQAPKLLFHYYDKDFNNEADTPDNFQSRRPNTSFCFLDIRSPGLGDTAMYLCATSRARGDAGELFFGEGSRLTVL.

In its sample, this clonotype was seen many times. A junction boundary mismatches the germline segment, possibly from a read error. CDR3 coding DNA: TGTGGGGGGACAGAGTCCTACGAGCAGTACTTC. As protein: CGGTESYEQYF. The chain has TRBV20-1 and TRBJ2-7, with TRBD1 as a possible D gene (7 bases). The CDR3 runs 11 residues. Per the germline V gene, CDR1 is DFQATT and CDR2 is SNEGSKA (reference sequence).

This clonotype was picked up a small number of times. The CDR3 DNA sequence: TGTGCCAGCAGTTTGGGTGACAGGGGGAATCAGCCCCAGCATTTT. It is translated as CASSLGDRGNQPQHF. The gene calls are TRBV12-3 or TRBV12-4 and TRBJ1-5; 9 nucleotides line up with TRBD1. V lost 3 bases, J lost 4 bases, and 4 bases stayed unmatched. The CDR3 spans 15 residues.

This clonotype was seen many times. V and J are TRBV6-2 or TRBV6-3 and TRBJ2-6, with 10 bases fitting TRBD1. This CDR3 has 18 residues. Trimming took 6 bases from V and 5 from J; bases not matched to a gene: 13. Germline CDR1 reads MNHEY; CDR2 reads SVGEGT. The CDR3, as DNA: TGTGCCAGCAGAGAGACAGGGGGCACTCTGCTTTGGGCCAACGTCCTGACTTTC. It specifies CASRETGGTLLWANVLTF.

The chain has TRBV6-4 and TRBJ2-3; D is ambiguous. Germline V gene data show CDR1 as MRHNA and CDR2 as SNTAGT. Trimming took 4 bases from V and 0 from J, leaving 5 bases between them. The CDR3 extends over 13 amino acids. The CDR3 DNA reads TGTGCCAGCAGTGGCGATAGCACAGATACGCAGTATTTT. Translated, it gives CASSGDSTDTQYF.

At least ten counts were recorded for this clonotype. The chain is built from TRBV3-1 and TRBJ2-1; TRBD2 aligns across 12 bases. CDR1 is LGHDT, CDR2 YNNKEL, per germline (reference sequence). There are 19 residues in the CDR3. Trimming removed 2 bases from V and 4 bases from J; junction bases left unmatched: 12. CDR3 nucleotide sequence: TGTGCCAGCAGCCAATCGCCTAGCGGGGGGGCCATTATATACAATGAGCAGTTCTTC. Amino acid sequence: CASSQSPSGGAIIYNEQFF.